Here is one TCR beta chain with its context. This clonotype was detected many times. There is no known antigen for this receptor. Per-base quality was not reported, and no clone a single base away is much larger than it. Sequencing instrument: Illumina NovaSeq 6000. cDNA libraries for TCRalpha and TCRbeta were prepared by 5'RACE using constant-segment primers, with sample barcodes and unique molecular identifiers added. Trizol reagent was used to extract RNA from every sample. Amplification of the libraries took two PCR steps, and the second step added a second sample barcode plus Illumina TruSeq adapters. Libraries were sequenced on an Illumina NovaSeq with 2 x 150 bp paired-end reads. The original pipeline was this. The reads were demultiplexed and collapsed into UMI-guided consensus sequences using migec v1.2.7. Using mixcr v2.1.11, UMI consensuses were aligned to TRA and TRB V and J templates and then assembled into clonotypes. A clonotype was counted as expanded or contracted only when both edgeR and NoisET called the clonotype significant, with the noise models trained on biological replicates. For edgeR calls, a false discovery rate-adjusted p below 0.01 and a log2 fold-change threshold of 1 were applied. As an exploratory analysis of dynamics, PCA with hierarchical clustering was applied to max-normalized trajectories of the 1000 most abundant clonotypes. Separately sequenced CD4+ and CD8+ repertoires were used to assign the CD4 or CD8 phenotype of responding clones. TCRdb reran the public reads through fastp at Q25 and MiXCR, keeping productive beta chains. Identical CDR3 protein sequences are pooled into one entry, listed with their most common genes and DNA. TCRdb, not the original authors, processed these V and J calls. Within this sample are 200,000 or so distinct CDR3 sequences, with 16% of them counted one time only. Of the sample, 2% to 2.5% is held by the ten largest clones.

The CDR3 starts with the cysteine, ends with the phenylalanine, and has 15 residues. Just the 45-base CDR3 DNA is kept, in frame starting at base 1. Germline trimming amounts to 2 bases on V and 4 bases on J, with 6 as the count of junction bases outside the gene matches. As encoded in the germline V gene (reference sequence), CDR1 is DFQATT while CDR2 is SNEGSKA. This sample is part of a study of T-cell memory formation after mild COVID-19 (dated by TCRdb to the early 2020s). About the full investigation: TCR sequence clusters from the two donors were found to be largely donor specific. Longitudinal TCRalpha and TCRbeta repertoire sequencing tracked T-cell clones expanding and contracting after mild COVID-19 in a couple of donors. Two young, previously healthy adult volunteers made up the cohort, one male and one female. Overall study results and their limits: The detection of some responding clones in pre-infection memory suggests that pre-existing cross-reactive memory T cells joined the SARS-CoV-2 response. The study included only a couple of mild cases, and larger cohorts that include severe cases with pre-infection samples were judged to be necessary. Clones that contracted from day 15 to 85 showed balanced CD4/CD8 phenotypes, whereas a second wave of clones that expanded from day 15 to 37 leaned towards CD4+. Contracting CD4+ clones were located mainly in the CM and EM memory subsets, whereas CD8+ clones were found to be enriched in EMRA. The second-wave clones that peaked on day 37 were not confirmed to be SARS-CoV-2 specific.

PBMCs were isolated by Ficoll-Paque density gradient centrifugation. Source material: PBMCs or a T cell subset sorted from them (not recorded which). The sequence came from an adult woman who had mild COVID-19 (a few samples of this study predate the infection). The sample titles of this study are shuffled in the database, so cell type and time point are left out; the donor was told from shared clones. The rearranged chain carries TRBV20-1 and TRBJ2-5, with 11 bases aligning to TRBD2. The CDR3 protein sequence reads: CSARTRLAGRETQYF. The nucleotide sequence reads as follows: TGCAGTGCTAGAACCCGACTAGCGGGACGAGAGACCCAGTACTTC.